This section outlines one TCR beta chain sequence together with its context. Its specificity is not known. The data are from a study of shared clonotypes between healthy human individuals. Study-level findings and limits: Limitation of the genetic and exposure-history diversity represented came from the few donors.

The CDR3 consists of 14 residues. The V end lost 5 bases, the J end lost 0 bases, and 11 bases lay between the germline ends. Looked up from germline, CDR1 is SGHTA and CDR2 is FQGNSA. The assay was immunoSEQ multiplex PCR, and TCRdb's table has in-frame clones only and misses some. The sample yields some 490,000 clones, 81% seen once. The J gene is TRBJ2-7, the V gene TRBV7-2; D possibly corresponds to TRBD2 (6 bases). The TCR sequence derives from a woman in her forties in good health. Some clones in this sample may be carry-over from other donors' samples. The material sequenced was PBMCs. The CDR3 coding sequence is TGTGCCAGCAGCCCTAGCGTAAGCTCCTACGAGCAGTACTTC. Translated: CASSPSVSSYEQYF.